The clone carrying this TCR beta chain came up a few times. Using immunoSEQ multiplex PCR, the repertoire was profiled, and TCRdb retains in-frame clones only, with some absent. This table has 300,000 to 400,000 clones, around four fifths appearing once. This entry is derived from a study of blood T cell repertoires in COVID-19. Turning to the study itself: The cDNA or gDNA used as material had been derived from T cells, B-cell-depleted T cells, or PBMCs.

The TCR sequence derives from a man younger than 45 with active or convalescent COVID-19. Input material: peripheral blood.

CDR3 sequence reads: CASSQDGPDRAQPQHF. The CDR3 DNA reads as TGTGCCAGCAGCCAAGATGGGCCGGACAGGGCTCAGCCCCAGCATTTT. The chain carries TRBV4-2 and TRBJ1-5; 8 bases line up with TRBD1. V gave up 0 bases and J gave up 6 bases; unmatched junction bases: 7. CDR1 LGHNA and CDR2 YNFKEQ come from the germline V gene. This CDR3 comprises 16 residues.